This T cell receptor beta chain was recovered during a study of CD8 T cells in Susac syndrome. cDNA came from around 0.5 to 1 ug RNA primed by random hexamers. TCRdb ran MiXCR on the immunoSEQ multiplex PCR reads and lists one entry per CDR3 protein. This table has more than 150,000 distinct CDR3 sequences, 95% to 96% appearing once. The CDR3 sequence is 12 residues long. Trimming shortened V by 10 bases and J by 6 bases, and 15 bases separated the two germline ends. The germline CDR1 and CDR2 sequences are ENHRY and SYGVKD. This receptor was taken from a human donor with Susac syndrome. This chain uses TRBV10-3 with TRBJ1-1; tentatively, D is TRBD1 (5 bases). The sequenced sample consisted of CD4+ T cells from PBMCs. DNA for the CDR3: TGTGCCACCTCGACAGAAATCGCTGAAGCTTTCTTT. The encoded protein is CATSTEIAEAFF.